The rows below give T cell receptor beta chains drawn from one sample of a study of a mutant IDH1 vaccine in newly diagnosed glioma. Libraries were prepared by immunoSEQ multiplex PCR; TCRdb keeps only in-frame clonotypes and omits some of them. The sample lists over 45,000 clones; more than 85% were seen once. The material sequenced was PBMCs, taken from a glioma patient treated with radiotherapy, temozolomide or both. These receptors were obtained from a middle-aged man with glioma. The CDR3 runs from the conserved cysteine through the conserved F or W. D genes are given only for firm matches. Clone size appears in some rows only: once, few, many, or a class for an expanded clone.

j_gene: TRBJ2-6
d_gene: .
abundance: once
v_gene: TRBV19
CDR3aa: CASSISGTSGANVLTF
CDR3nt: TGTGCCAGTAGTATATCAGGGACCTCTGGGGCCAACGTCCTGACTTTC

j_gene: TRBJ2-3
d_gene: .
abundance: .
v_gene: TRBV5-4
CDR3aa: CASSTSTDTQYF
CDR3nt: TGTGCCAGCAGCACCTCCACAGATACGCAGTATTTT

j_gene: TRBJ1-5
d_gene: .
abundance: .
v_gene: TRBV28
CDR3aa: CASRFEEYSNQPQHF
CDR3nt: TGTGCCAGCAGGTTTGAGGAATATAGCAATCAGCCCCAGCATTTT

j_gene: TRBJ1-1
d_gene: .
abundance: .
v_gene: TRBV5-1
CDR3aa: CASSSLDPGNTEAFF
CDR3nt: TGCGCCAGCAGCTCCCTCGACCCGGGGAACACTGAAGCTTTCTTT

j_gene: TRBJ1-2
d_gene: .
abundance: .
v_gene: TRBV29-1
CDR3aa: CSVGVDYGYTF
CDR3nt: TGCAGCGTAGGCGTAGACTATGGCTACACCTTC

j_gene: TRBJ2-7
d_gene: .
abundance: .
v_gene: TRBV5-6
CDR3aa: CASSLGGYEQYF
CDR3nt: TGTGCCAGCAGCTTGGGTGGGTACGAGCAGTACTTC

j_gene: TRBJ1-2
d_gene: .
abundance: .
v_gene: TRBV27
CDR3aa: CASSLNPQAALYGYTF
CDR3nt: TGTGCCAGCAGTTTAAACCCCCAGGCAGCGCTCTATGGCTACACCTTC

j_gene: TRBJ1-6
d_gene: .
abundance: once
v_gene: TRBV4-2
CDR3aa: CAASGPVKNNSPLHF
CDR3nt: TGTGCCGCCAGTGGGCCTGTGAAAAATAATTCACCCCTCCACTTT

j_gene: TRBJ1-3
d_gene: TRBD1
abundance: few
v_gene: TRBV25-1
CDR3aa: CASSDWQGAGNTIYF
CDR3nt: TGTGCCAGCAGTGACTGGCAGGGGGCTGGAAACACCATATATTTT

j_gene: TRBJ2-3
d_gene: .
abundance: .
v_gene: TRBV9
CDR3aa: CASSVSTGPDTQYF
CDR3nt: TGTGCCAGCAGCGTATCAACGGGACCAGATACGCAGTATTTT

j_gene: TRBJ2-7
d_gene: .
abundance: .
v_gene: TRBV11-2
CDR3aa: CASSLDYEQYF
CDR3nt: TGTGCCAGCAGCCTCGACTACGAGCAGTACTTC

j_gene: TRBJ1-1
d_gene: .
abundance: once
v_gene: TRBV10-3
CDR3aa: CAIISTAPEAFF
CDR3nt: TGTGCCATCATTAGTACGGCCCCTGAAGCTTTCTTT

j_gene: TRBJ1-2
d_gene: TRBD1
abundance: .
v_gene: TRBV6-5
CDR3aa: CASKTDRTGYGYTF
CDR3nt: TGTGCCAGTAAAACTGACAGGACAGGCTATGGCTACACCTTC